Sequencing of this TCR beta chain was carried out in a study of T cell repertoires in cytomegalovirus infection. Background on the study: A matching HLA type, together with CMV infection, was signaled by public TCR beta signatures. Notes on the study in general: The cumulative frequency of public TCR beta families identified carriers of CMV plus the relevant HLA. The study found HLA-C-restricted CMV-specific TCR beta clonotypes dominating the ex vivo response.

Germline CDR1 SGHTA, CDR2 FQGNSA. V lost 3 bases and J lost 5, with 14 bases in between. This CDR3 has 14 residues. Each CDR3 protein gets one entry after TCRdb re-called the reads with MiXCR. Altogether 510,000 or so distinct CDR3 sequences are present, around a quarter being singletons, with the ten largest covering 13%. This clonotype was seen only a few times. Its antigen is unknown. The TCR sequence derives from a human donor in good health (CMV status not recorded). Some clones in this sample may be carry-over from other donors' samples. The chain couples TRBV7-2 to TRBJ2-7; unclear D gene. Sequenced sample: PBMCs. The CDR3 spells CASSFSVFGNEQYF. The DNA for the CDR3 is TGTGCCAGCAGCTTCAGTGTTTTTGGGAACGAGCAGTACTTC. The full variable domain, completed using reference TRBV7-2 and TRBJ2-7, is GAGVSQSPSNKVTEKGKDVELRCDPISGHTALYWYRQSLGQGLEFLIYFQGNSAPDKSGLPSDRFSAERTGGSVSTLTIQRTQQEDSAVYLCASSFSVFGNEQYFGPGTRLTVT.